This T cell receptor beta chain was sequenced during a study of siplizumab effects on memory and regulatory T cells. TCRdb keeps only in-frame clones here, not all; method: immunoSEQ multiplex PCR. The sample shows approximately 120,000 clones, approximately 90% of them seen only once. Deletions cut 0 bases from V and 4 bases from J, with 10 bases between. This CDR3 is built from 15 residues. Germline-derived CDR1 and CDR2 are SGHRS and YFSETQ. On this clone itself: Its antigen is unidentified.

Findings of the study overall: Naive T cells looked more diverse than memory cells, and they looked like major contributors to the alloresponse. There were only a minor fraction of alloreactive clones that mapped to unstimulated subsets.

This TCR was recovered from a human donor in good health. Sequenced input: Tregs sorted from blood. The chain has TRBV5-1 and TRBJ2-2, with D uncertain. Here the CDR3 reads CASSLVPLGTGELFF. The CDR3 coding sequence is TGCGCCAGCAGCTTGGTCCCCTTGGGCACCGGGGAGCTGTTTTTT.